A selection of T cell receptor beta chains follows, all from one sample in a study of response to subunit inactivated influenza vaccine. TCRdb reprocessed the RT-PCR reads via MiXCR and lists one record per CDR3 protein. The table has under 200,000 distinct CDR3 sequences, 11% seen once. The source was non-naive T cells sorted from PBMCs, collected roughly 48 days after vaccination. The receptors were gathered from a middle-aged man who received an inactivated influenza vaccine. The CDR3 runs from the conserved cysteine through the conserved F or W. D genes are given only for firm matches. Part of the rows lack a size; the others show once, few, many or a class for expanded clones.

TRBJ2-3,NA,TRBV4-3,NA,TGCGCCAGCAGCCAGGAACACACAGATACGCAGTATTTT,CASSQEHTDTQYF
TRBJ2-1,NA,TRBV6-1,TRBD2,TGTGCCAGCAGTGAAAGGTCTAGCGGGAGAGGTGAGCAGTTCTTC,CASSERSSGRGEQFF
TRBJ2-2,many,TRBV6-1,NA,TGTGCCAGCAGTGGGACGGTGAACACCGGGGAGCTGTTTTTT,CASSGTVNTGELFF
TRBJ1-3,many,TRBV11-2,NA,TGTGCCAGCAGGACCTGGGAATCCGGAAACACCATATATTTT,CASRTWESGNTIYF
TRBJ2-3,NA,TRBV20-1,TRBD2,TGCAGTGCTCCAAGGACTAGCGGGCTTACATCGAGGGATACGCAGTATTTT,CSAPRTSGLTSRDTQYF
TRBJ2-7,NA,TRBV6-5,NA,TGTGCCAGCAGTTACGGCGGGACAACCTACGAGCAGTACTTC,CASSYGGTTYEQYF
TRBJ2-3,NA,TRBV30,NA,TGTGCCTGGACAGGGGGCACAGATACGCAGTATTTT,CAWTGGTDTQYF
TRBJ2-3,few,TRBV5-1,TRBD2,TGCGCCAGCAGCTTCCGCCCACTAGCGGGAGGAGGTGATACGCAGTATTTT,CASSFRPLAGGGDTQYF
TRBJ2-2,NA,TRBV12-3/TRBV12-4,NA,TGTGCCAGCAGTTTATCGAACACCGGGGAGCTGTTTTTT,CASSLSNTGELFF
TRBJ2-3,few,TRBV7-3,TRBD2,TGTGCCAGCAGCTTGGTGGGACTAGCGGGAGATACGCAGTATTTT,CASSLVGLAGDTQYF
TRBJ1-5,many,TRBV6-2/TRBV6-3,NA,TGTGCCAGCAGCAAGGGGAGGGACAATCAGCCCCAGCATTTT,CASSKGRDNQPQHF
TRBJ2-7,NA,TRBV6-2/TRBV6-3,NA,TGTGCCAGCAGTTACGTTAGAAACGAGCAGTACTTC,CASSYVRNEQYF
TRBJ2-1,NA,TRBV6-6,NA,TGTGCCAGCAGTTATATAGGAAGCAATGAGCAGTTCTTC,CASSYIGSNEQFF
TRBJ2-4,many,TRBV20-1,NA,TGCAGTGCTAGACGACTGCAAAACATTCAGTACTTC,CSARRLQNIQYF
TRBJ2-7,many,TRBV6-2/TRBV6-3,TRBD2,TGTGCCAGCAGTTCTAGCGGGAGGGCAGTCTACGAGCAGTACTTC,CASSSSGRAVYEQYF
TRBJ2-7,NA,TRBV27,TRBD1,TGTGCCAGCAGTTACCGGGACAGGGGCCCCTACGAGCAGTACTTC,CASSYRDRGPYEQYF
TRBJ2-7,NA,TRBV4-2,TRBD2,TGTGCCAGCAGCCAGGGGGGACTAGGGTCCTACGAGCAGTACTTC,CASSQGGLGSYEQYF
TRBJ2-3,many,TRBV6-4,NA,TGTGCCAGCAGCCCGGAGGGGGAGTGGAGCACAGATACGCAGTATTTT,CASSPEGEWSTDTQYF
TRBJ1-2,few,TRBV20-1,NA,TGCAGTGCTAGTGCGCTGCACTATGGCTACACCTTC,CSASALHYGYTF
TRBJ2-1,medium-sized,TRBV29-1,NA,TGCAGCGTTGCATCTCGGCTAGCCCCCTACAATGAGCAGTTCTTC,CSVASRLAPYNEQFF
TRBJ1-4,few,TRBV7-8,NA,TGTGCCAGCAGCTTAGCGGCAGGTATACAAGAAAAACTGTTTTTT,CASSLAAGIQEKLFF
TRBJ1-1,few,TRBV9,NA,TGTGCCAGCAGCCCCCGCCCGACCGCTGAAGCTTTCTTT,CASSPRPTAEAFF
TRBJ2-5,NA,TRBV7-9,NA,TGTGCCAGCAGCTTAGATCGGACGGTAGAGACCCAGTACTTC,CASSLDRTVETQYF
TRBJ2-3,few,TRBV4-1,TRBD1,TGCGCCAGCAGCCGAATACAGGGGGCCACAGATACGCAGTATTTT,CASSRIQGATDTQYF
TRBJ1-6,few,TRBV27,NA,TGTGCCAGCAGTTTACGCAGGCCTGGACAGAGCTCCTATAATTCACCCCTCCACTTT,CASSLRRPGQSSYNSPLHF
TRBJ1-1,many,TRBV20-1,NA,TGCAGTGCTAGGTGGGGTCCTCGACCGGTGAACACTGAAGCTTTCTTT,CSARWGPRPVNTEAFF
TRBJ2-2,NA,TRBV6-2/TRBV6-3,NA,TGTGCCAGCAAGGGGCAGGCGAACACCGGGGAGCTGTTTTTT,CASKGQANTGELFF
TRBJ1-1,many,TRBV20-1,NA,TGCAGTGCTGAATATCAGGGGTTCGGGAACACTGAAGCTTTCTTT,CSAEYQGFGNTEAFF
TRBJ1-6,NA,TRBV20-1,NA,TGCAGTGCTAGAGAGGGCCGAGCGAGTTCACCCCTCCACTTT,CSAREGRASSPLHF
TRBJ2-7,many,TRBV5-1,TRBD2,TGCGCCAGCAGCTTTTCTAGCGGGGGCTACGAGCAGTACTTC,CASSFSSGGYEQYF
TRBJ1-3,many,TRBV6-1,NA,TGTGCCAGCAATACACCCCGGGACAAAGGAAACACCATATATTTT,CASNTPRDKGNTIYF
TRBJ2-1,many,TRBV4-2,NA,TGTGCCAGCAGCCAAGAATACCCCAGCGGGGAGCAGTTCTTC,CASSQEYPSGEQFF
TRBJ2-5,many,TRBV28,TRBD2,TGTGCCAGCAGTACCCACTTTAGCGGGGGGGCCGGGGAGACCCAGTACTTC,CASSTHFSGGAGETQYF
TRBJ2-5,NA,TRBV9,NA,TGTGCCAGCAGCGTAGACGTTAGCCAAGAGACCCAGTACTTC,CASSVDVSQETQYF
TRBJ2-2,NA,TRBV7-9,TRBD2,TGTGCCAGCAGCTTCCAACTAGCGGGAGGGGCCGGGGAGCTGTTTTTT,CASSFQLAGGAGELFF
TRBJ1-5,NA,TRBV4-2,TRBD1,TGTGCCAGCAGCCAGGTCACAGGGGGCCGTAGCAATCAGCCCCAGCATTTT,CASSQVTGGRSNQPQHF
TRBJ1-5,NA,TRBV10-2,TRBD1,TGCGCCAGCAGTGAGTCCCGGACAGGCTATAGCAATCAGCCCCAGCATTTT,CASSESRTGYSNQPQHF
TRBJ1-1,few,TRBV6-2/TRBV6-3,NA,TGTGCCAGCAAAAGAGGGGTGAACACTGAAGCTTTCTTT,CASKRGVNTEAFF
TRBJ1-3,NA,TRBV5-1,NA,TGCGCCAGCAGCTTGGGACCGAAACAATCAAACACCATATATTTT,CASSLGPKQSNTIYF
TRBJ2-3,few,TRBV12-3/TRBV12-4,TRBD2,TGTGCCAGCAGTCTAGCGGGGGGGCCCGCAGATACGCAGTATTTT,CASSLAGGPADTQYF